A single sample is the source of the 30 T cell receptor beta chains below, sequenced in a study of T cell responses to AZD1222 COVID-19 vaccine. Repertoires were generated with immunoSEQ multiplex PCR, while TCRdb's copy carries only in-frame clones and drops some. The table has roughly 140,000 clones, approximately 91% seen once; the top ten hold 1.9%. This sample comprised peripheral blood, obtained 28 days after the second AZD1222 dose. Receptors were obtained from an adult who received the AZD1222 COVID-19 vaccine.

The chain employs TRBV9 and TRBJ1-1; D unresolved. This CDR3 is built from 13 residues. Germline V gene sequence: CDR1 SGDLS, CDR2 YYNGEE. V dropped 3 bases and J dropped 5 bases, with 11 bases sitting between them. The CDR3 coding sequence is TGTGCCAGCAGCGCCACAATTGGGACTGAAGCTTTCTTT. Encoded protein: CASSATIGTEAFF.

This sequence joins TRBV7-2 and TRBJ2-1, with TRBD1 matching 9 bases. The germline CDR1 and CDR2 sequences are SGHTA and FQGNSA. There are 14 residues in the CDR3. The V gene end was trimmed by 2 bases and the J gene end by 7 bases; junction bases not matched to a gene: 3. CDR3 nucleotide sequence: TGTGCCAGCAGCTTAAGACAGGGGGGGAATGAGCAGTTCTTC. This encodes CASSLRQGGNEQFF.

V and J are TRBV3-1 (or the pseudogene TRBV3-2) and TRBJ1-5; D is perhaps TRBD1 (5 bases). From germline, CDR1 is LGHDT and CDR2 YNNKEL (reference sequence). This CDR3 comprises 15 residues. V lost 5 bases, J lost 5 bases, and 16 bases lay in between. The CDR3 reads CASSAGGDGYQPQHF. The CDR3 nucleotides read TGTGCCAGCAGCGCCGGGGGGGACGGTTATCAGCCCCAGCATTTT.

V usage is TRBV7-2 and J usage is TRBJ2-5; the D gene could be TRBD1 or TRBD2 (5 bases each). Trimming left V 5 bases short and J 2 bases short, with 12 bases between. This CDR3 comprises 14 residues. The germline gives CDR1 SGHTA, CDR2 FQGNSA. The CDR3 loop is CASSRGASQETQYF. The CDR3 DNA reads TGTGCCAGCAGCAGAGGGGCTTCACAAGAGACCCAGTACTTC.

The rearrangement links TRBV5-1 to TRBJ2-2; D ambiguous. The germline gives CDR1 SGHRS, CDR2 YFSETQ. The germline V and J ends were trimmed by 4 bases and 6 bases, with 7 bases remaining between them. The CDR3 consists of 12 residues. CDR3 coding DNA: TGCGCCAGCAGCGCGGACGCCGGGGAGCTGTTTTTT. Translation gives CASSADAGELFF.

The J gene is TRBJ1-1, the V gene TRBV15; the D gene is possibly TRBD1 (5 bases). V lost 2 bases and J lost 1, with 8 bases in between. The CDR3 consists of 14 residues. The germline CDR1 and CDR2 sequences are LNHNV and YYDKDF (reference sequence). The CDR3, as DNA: TGTGCCACCAGCAGACTCACAGGGAACACTGAAGCTTTCTTT. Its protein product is CATSRLTGNTEAFF.

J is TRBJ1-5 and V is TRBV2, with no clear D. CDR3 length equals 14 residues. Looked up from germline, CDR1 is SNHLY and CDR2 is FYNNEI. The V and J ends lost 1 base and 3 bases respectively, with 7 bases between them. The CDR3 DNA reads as TGTGCCAGCAGTGAAGAGAGGGTCAATCAGCCCCAGCATTTT. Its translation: CASSEERVNQPQHF.

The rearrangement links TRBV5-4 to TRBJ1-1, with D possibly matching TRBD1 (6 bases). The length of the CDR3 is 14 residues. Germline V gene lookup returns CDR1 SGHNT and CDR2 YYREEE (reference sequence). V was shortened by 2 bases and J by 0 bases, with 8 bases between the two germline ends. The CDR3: CASSLRDMNTEAFF. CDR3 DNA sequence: TGTGCCAGCAGCTTAAGGGACATGAACACTGAAGCTTTCTTT.

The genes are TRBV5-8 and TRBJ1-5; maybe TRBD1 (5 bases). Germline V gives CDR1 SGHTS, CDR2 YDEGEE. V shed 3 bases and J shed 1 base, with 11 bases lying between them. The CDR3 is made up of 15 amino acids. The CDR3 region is CASSSGDVSNQPQHF. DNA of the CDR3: TGTGCCAGCAGCTCCGGGGACGTCAGCAATCAGCCCCAGCATTTT.

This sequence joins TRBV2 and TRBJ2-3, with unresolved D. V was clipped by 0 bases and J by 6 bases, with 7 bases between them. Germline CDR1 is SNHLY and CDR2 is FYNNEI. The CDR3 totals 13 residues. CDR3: CASSEALRDTQYF. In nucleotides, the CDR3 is TGTGCCAGCAGTGAAGCGCTTCGTGATACGCAGTATTTT.

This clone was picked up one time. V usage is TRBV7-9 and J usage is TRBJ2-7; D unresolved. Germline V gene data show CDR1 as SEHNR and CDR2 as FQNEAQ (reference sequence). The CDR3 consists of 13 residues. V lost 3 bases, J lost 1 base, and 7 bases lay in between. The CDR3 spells CASSFIGSYEQYF. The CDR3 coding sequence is TGTGCCAGCAGCTTCATAGGTTCCTACGAGCAGTACTTC.

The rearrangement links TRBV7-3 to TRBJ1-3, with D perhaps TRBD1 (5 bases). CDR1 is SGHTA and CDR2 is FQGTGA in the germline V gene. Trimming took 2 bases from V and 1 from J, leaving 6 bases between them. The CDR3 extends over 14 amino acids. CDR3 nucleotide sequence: TGTGCCAGCAGCTTAGCAGGGTCTGGAAACACCATATATTTT. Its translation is CASSLAGSGNTIYF.

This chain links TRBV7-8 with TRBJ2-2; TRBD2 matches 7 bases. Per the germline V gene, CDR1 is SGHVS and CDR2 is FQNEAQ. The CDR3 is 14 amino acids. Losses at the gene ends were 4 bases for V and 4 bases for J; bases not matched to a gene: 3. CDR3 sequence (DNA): TGTGCCAGCAGCTGGGAGGGGAGCACCGGGGAGCTGTTTTTT. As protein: CASSWEGSTGELFF.

CDR3 in amino acids: CASSFTPLPNSPLHF. DNA for the CDR3: TGTGCCAGCAGCTTTACCCCCTTGCCCAATTCACCCCTCCACTTT. This sequence joins TRBV11-2 and TRBJ1-6; D uncertain. The CDR3 has 15 residues. The ends were cut back, 3 bases at V and 7 bases at J, with 13 bases in the middle. CDR1 is SGHAT and CDR2 is FQNNGV in the germline V gene.

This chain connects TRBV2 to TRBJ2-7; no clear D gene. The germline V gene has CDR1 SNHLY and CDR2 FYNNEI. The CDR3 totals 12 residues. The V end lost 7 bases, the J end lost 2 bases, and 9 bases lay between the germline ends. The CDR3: CASKHWTYEQYF. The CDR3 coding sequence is TGTGCCAGCAAGCACTGGACCTACGAGCAGTACTTC.

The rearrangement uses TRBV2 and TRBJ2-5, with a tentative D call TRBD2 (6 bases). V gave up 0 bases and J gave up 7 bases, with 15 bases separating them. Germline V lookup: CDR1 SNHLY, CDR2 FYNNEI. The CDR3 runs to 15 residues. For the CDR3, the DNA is TGTGCCAGCAGTGAAGCGCGGGGCGATTTTGGGACCCAGTACTTC. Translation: CASSEARGDFGTQYF.

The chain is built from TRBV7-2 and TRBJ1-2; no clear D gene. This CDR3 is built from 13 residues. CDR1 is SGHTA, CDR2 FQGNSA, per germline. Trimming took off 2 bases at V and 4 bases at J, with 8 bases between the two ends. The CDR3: CASSLWGGYGYTF. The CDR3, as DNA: TGTGCCAGCAGCTTATGGGGTGGCTATGGCTACACCTTC.

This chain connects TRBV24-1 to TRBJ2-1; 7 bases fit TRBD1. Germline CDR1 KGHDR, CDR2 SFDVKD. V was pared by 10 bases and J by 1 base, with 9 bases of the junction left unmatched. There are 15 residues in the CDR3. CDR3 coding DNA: TGTGCCACATCTGCAGGGGGACGATCCTACAATGAGCAGTTCTTC. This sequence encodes CATSAGGRSYNEQFF.

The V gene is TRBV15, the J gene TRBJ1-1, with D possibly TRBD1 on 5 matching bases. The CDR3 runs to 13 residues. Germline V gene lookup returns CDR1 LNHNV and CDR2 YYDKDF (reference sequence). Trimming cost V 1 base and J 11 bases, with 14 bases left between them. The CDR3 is CATSRVDRPEAFF. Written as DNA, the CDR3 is TGTGCCACCAGCAGAGTCGACAGACCCGAGGCTTTCTTT. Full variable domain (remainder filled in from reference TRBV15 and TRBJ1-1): DAMVIQNPRYQVTQFGKPVTLSCSQTLNHNVMYWYQQKSSQAPKLLFHYYDKDFNNEADTPDNFQSRRPNTSFCFLDIRSPGLGDTAMYLCATSRVDRPEAFFGQGTRLTVV.

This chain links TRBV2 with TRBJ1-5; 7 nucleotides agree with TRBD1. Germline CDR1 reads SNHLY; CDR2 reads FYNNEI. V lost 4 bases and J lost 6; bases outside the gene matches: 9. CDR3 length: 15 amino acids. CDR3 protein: CASSAEAGGGQPQHF. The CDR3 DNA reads TGTGCCAGCAGTGCCGAGGCAGGGGGAGGTCAGCCCCAGCATTTT.

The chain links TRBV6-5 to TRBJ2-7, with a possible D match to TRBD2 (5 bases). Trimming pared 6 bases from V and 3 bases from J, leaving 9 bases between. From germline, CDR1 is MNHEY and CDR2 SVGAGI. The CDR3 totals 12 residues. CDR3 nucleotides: TGTGCCAGCAGCAACGGACTCTACGAGCAGTACTTC. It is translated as CASSNGLYEQYF.

CDR3 DNA sequence: TGTGCCAGCAGCCAATGGGACTCTGGGGCCAACGTCCTGACTTTC. Translation gives CASSQWDSGANVLTF. The chain has TRBV3-1 (or the pseudogene TRBV3-2) and TRBJ2-6, with D hard to call. V lost 2 bases and J 0 bases, leaving 5 bases between the germline ends. The CDR3 totals 15 residues. The germline V gene encodes CDR1 LGHDT and CDR2 YNNKEL (reference sequence).

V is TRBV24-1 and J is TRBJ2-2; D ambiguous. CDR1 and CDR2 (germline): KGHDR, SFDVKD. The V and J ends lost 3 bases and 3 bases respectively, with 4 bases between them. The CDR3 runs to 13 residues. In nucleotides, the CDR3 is TGTGCCACCAGTGATGGGGACACCGGGGAGCTGTTTTTT. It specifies CATSDGDTGELFF.

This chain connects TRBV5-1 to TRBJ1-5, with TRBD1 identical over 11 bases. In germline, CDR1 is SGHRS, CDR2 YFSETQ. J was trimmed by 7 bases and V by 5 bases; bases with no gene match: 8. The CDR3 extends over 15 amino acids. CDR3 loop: CASSSGQGAGQPQHF. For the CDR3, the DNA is TGCGCCAGCAGTTCCGGACAGGGGGCTGGACAGCCCCAGCATTTT. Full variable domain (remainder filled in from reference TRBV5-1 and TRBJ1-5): KAGVTQTPRYLIKTRGQQVTLSCSPISGHRSVSWYQQTPGQGLQFLFEYFSETQRNKGNFPGRFSGRQFSNSRSEMNVSTLELGDSALYLCASSSGQGAGQPQHFGDGTRLSIL.

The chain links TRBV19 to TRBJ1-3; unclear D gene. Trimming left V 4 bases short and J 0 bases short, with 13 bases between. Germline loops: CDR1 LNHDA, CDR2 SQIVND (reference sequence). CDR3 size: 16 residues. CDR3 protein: CASSNYPGVSGNTIYF. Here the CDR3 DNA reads TGTGCCAGTAGTAATTACCCGGGAGTCTCTGGAAACACCATATATTTT.

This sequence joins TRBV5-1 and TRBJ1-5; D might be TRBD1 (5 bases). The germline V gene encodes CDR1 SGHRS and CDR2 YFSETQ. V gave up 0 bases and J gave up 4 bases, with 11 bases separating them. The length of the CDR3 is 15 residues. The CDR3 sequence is CASSLEGTANQPQHF. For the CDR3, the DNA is TGCGCCAGCAGCTTGGAGGGGACCGCTAATCAGCCCCAGCATTTT.

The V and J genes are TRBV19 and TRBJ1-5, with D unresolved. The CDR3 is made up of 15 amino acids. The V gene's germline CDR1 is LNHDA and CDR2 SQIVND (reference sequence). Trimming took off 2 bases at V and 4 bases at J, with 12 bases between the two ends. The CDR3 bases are TGTGCCAGTAGTATACTCGGGGAAGGAAATCAGCCCCAGCATTTT. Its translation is CASSILGEGNQPQHF. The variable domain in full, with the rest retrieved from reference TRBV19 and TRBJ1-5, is DGGITQSPKYLFRKEGQNVTLSCEQNLNHDAMYWYRQDPGQGLRLIYYSQIVNDFQKGDIAEGYSVSREKKESFPLTVTSAQKNPTAFYLCASSILGEGNQPQHFGDGTRLSIL.

The CDR3 sequence is CASSLGTGAISPLHF. The CDR3 DNA reads TGTGCCAGCAGCTTAGGGACAGGGGCGATCTCACCCCTCCACTTT. This chain uses TRBV11-2 with TRBJ1-6; 9 bases match TRBD1. Looked up from germline, CDR1 is SGHAT and CDR2 is FQNNGV. J was trimmed by 10 bases and V by 1 base; bases with no gene match: 5. CDR3 length equals 15 residues.

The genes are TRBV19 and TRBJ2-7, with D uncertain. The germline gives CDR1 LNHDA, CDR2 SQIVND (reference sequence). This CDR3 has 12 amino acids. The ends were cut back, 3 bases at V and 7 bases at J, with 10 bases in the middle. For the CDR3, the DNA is TGTGCCAGTAGTATGGTGGCGACTGAGCAGTACTTC. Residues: CASSMVATEQYF.

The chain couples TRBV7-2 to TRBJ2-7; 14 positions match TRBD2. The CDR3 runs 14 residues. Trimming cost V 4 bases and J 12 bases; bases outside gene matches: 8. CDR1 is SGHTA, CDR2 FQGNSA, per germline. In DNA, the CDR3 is TGTGCCAGCAGCTACCTCGGGACTAGCGGGAGACCGTACTTC. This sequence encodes CASSYLGTSGRPYF. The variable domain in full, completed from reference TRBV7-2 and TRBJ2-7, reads GAGVSQSPSNKVTEKGKDVELRCDPISGHTALYWYRQSLGQGLEFLIYFQGNSAPDKSGLPSDRFSAERTGGSVSTLTIQRTQQEDSAVYLCASSYLGTSGRPYFGPGTRLTVT.